This TCR beta chain came from a study of T cells after posttransplantation cyclophosphamide. Busulfan-fludarabine conditioning, marrow transplant, and cyclophosphamide on days +3 and +4 were administered. The V gene lost 1 base and the J gene lost 9 bases, with 19 bases spanning the gap. CDR1 and CDR2 from the germline V gene are GTSNPN and SVGIG (reference sequence). There are 15 residues in the CDR3. The protocol was immunoSEQ multiplex PCR, while the TCRdb copy is restricted to in-frame clones and leaves out a portion. The profile shows thousands of clones, more than 75% of them singletons. The material sequenced was PBMCs, taken less than 200 days after allogeneic stem cell transplant with posttransplant cyclophosphamide. This clonotype was obtained from a male patient in his sixties who received an allogeneic stem cell transplant from a related donor and was CMV-positive. The T cells may come from the graft donor. The chain links TRBV30 to TRBJ1-5; perhaps TRBD1 as D (6 bases). CDR3 in amino acids: CAWSEGQRTISPQHF. The CDR3 bases are TGTGCCTGGAGTGAAGGACAGAGAACGATATCGCCCCAGCATTTT.